The 30 T cell receptor beta chains reported below all come from one sample, sequenced in a study of T cells after yellow fever vaccination (dated by TCRdb to between 2018 and 2021). Preparation of the library involved 5' RACE. Sequencing used an Illumina NovaSeq 6000. The public reads were quality trimmed at Q25 with fastp and then assembled into clones with MiXCR by TCRdb, keeping productive beta chains. Every distinct CDR3 protein forms one entry, paired with its most common genes and DNA. The sample yields around 300,000 distinct CDR3 sequences; approximately 4.3% were counted once. The biggest ten clones account for roughly a fifth of the sample. In the paper's terms, the treatment or condition label means: live attenuated yellow fever vaccine strain. This specimen consisted of PBMCs, obtained 15 days after the yellow fever booster vaccination. These receptors were obtained from a man aged 18-30 years who received the YFV17D yellow fever vaccine.

This clonotype was seen only a few times. With a much larger clone just one base away, this may be a read error. This sequence joins TRBV7-6 and TRBJ1-2; D unresolved. V gave up 5 bases and J gave up 2 bases, with 9 bases separating them. In germline, CDR1 is SGHVS, CDR2 FNYEAQ. The CDR3 is made up of 13 amino acids. CDR3 bases: TGTGCCAGCAGCACAGACAAGAACTATGGCTACACCTTC. As protein: CASSTDKNYGYTF.

In this sample, this clonotype turned up many times. The V gene is TRBV7-2, the J gene TRBJ2-1, with D tentatively TRBD1 (6 bases). Trimming pared 5 bases from V and 12 bases from J, leaving 14 bases between. CDR3 length equals 12 residues. Per germline, CDR1 SGHTA and CDR2 FQGNSA. CDR3 region: CASSIPGQGQFF. The CDR3 DNA reads TGTGCCAGCAGCATACCGGGACAAGGGCAGTTCTTC.

This clonotype has a count of ten or more. This chain links TRBV5-5 with TRBJ1-5; no clear D. The V and J ends lost 0 bases and 9 bases respectively, with 13 bases between them. CDR3 size: 14 residues. Germline assignment: CDR1 SGHKS and CDR2 YYEKEE (reference sequence). The CDR3 DNA is TGTGCCAGCAGCTTGGAAAGCTCGGGAGGGCCCCAGCATTTT. Its protein is CASSLESSGGPQHF.

This clonotype was seen more than once but under ten times. CDR3: CASSQDCWVPGQGLYEQYF. CDR3 in DNA: TGTGCCAGCAGCCAAGATTGTTGGGTGCCGGGACAGGGCCTCTACGAGCAGTACTTC. V usage is TRBV3-2 and J usage is TRBJ2-7. TRBV3-2 is recorded as a pseudogene. The CDR3 runs to 19 residues.

This clonotype was detected many times. The chain has TRBV11-2 and TRBJ1-4; TRBD1 is a possible D gene (5 bases). CDR1 and CDR2 (germline): SGHAT, FQNNGV. CDR3 length: 15 residues. V lost 5 bases and J 5 bases, leaving 15 bases between the germline ends. CDR3 in DNA: TGTGCCAGCAGCACCCTGACAGCAAAAAATGAAAAACTGTTTTTT. Residues: CASSTLTAKNEKLFF.

This clonotype was seen many times. This chain links TRBV5-1 with TRBJ2-3; TRBD2 matches at 12 bases. V trimming: 4 bases; J trimming: 2 bases; junction bases outside the gene matches: 5. The CDR3 extends over 16 amino acids. Germline V gene data show CDR1 as SGHRS and CDR2 as YFSETQ. In DNA form, the CDR3 reads TGCGCCAGCAGCAAACTAGCGGGGGGAAACACAGATACGCAGTATTTT. Amino acid sequence: CASSKLAGGNTDTQYF. The full variable domain, rest sourced from reference TRBV5-1 and TRBJ2-3, is KAGVTQTPRYLIKTRGQQVTLSCSPISGHRSVSWYQQTPGQGLQFLFEYFSETQRNKGNFPGRFSGRQFSNSRSEMNVSTLELGDSALYLCASSKLAGGNTDTQYFGPGTRLTVL.

Here the CDR3 DNA reads TGCGCCAGCAGCCCACAACCTGGCGGCCAGGTTGGCGAGCAGTACTTC. Its protein is CASSPQPGGQVGEQYF. The V gene is TRBV4-3, the J gene TRBJ2-7; no clear D gene. The CDR3 has 16 amino acids. V was cut by 4 bases and J by 6 bases, with 22 bases left in between. The germline CDR1 and CDR2 sequences are LGHNA and YSLEER.

This clonotype was seen ten or more times. No DNA is shown, since the ends of the CDR3 on it are uncertain; the CDR3 is the one TCRdb lists. The V and J genes are TRBV27 and TRBJ2-5. The CDR3 is 13 residues long, counting both termini. The V gene's germline CDR1 is MNHEY and CDR2 SMNVEV (reference sequence). The CDR3 sequence: CASSSSGWETQYF.

This clonotype has only a few counts. V gene TRBV20-1 combines with J gene TRBJ2-7, with 10 bases identical to TRBD2. V lost 6 bases, J lost 10 bases, and 6 bases stayed unmatched. The CDR3 length is 11 residues. Germline V CDR1 and CDR2: DFQATT, SNEGSKA (reference sequence). CDR3 residues: CSALAGVSQYV. CDR3 coding DNA: TGCAGTGCCCTAGCGGGGGTGAGTCAGTACGTC.

This clonotype appeared many times. V is TRBV3-1 and J is TRBJ1-1; D gene unclear. CDR3 length: 14 amino acids. Germline V gives CDR1 LGHDT, CDR2 YNNKEL (reference sequence). The V end lost 3 bases, the J end lost 3 bases, and 11 bases lay between the germline ends. CDR3 loop: CASSQRKRDTEAFF. The CDR3 coding sequence is TGTGCCAGCAGCCAGAGGAAGAGGGACACTGAAGCTTTCTTT. Supplemented by reference TRBV3-1 and TRBJ1-1, the full variable domain reads DTAVSQTPKYLVTQMGNDKSIKCEQNLGHDTMYWYKQDSKKFLKIMFSYNNKELIINETVPNRFSPKSPDKAHLNLHINSLELGDSAVYFCASSQRKRDTEAFFGQGTRLTVV.

The sample holds many counts of this clonotype. The rearrangement joins TRBV7-2 to TRBJ2-3; possible D gene TRBD2, 5 bases. V lost 1 base and J 0 bases, leaving 8 bases between the germline ends. The CDR3 covers 15 residues. Germline V gives CDR1 SGHTA, CDR2 FQGNSA. The CDR3 nucleotides read TGTGCCAGCAGCTTAGGGACTCCAAGCACAGATACGCAGTATTTT. Residues: CASSLGTPSTDTQYF.

This clonotype has at least ten counts. The chain employs TRBV6-2 or TRBV6-3 and TRBJ2-7, with no clear D. CDR1 and CDR2 from the germline V gene are MNHEY and SVGEGT. V was trimmed by 2 bases and J by 2 bases, leaving 7 bases between them. The CDR3 has 13 amino acids. For the CDR3, the DNA is TGTGCCAGCAGTTACCCCTCCGCCTACGAGCAGTACTTC. This translates into CASSYPSAYEQYF.

This clonotype was picked up a small number of times. The chain couples TRBV7-2 to TRBJ2-1, with 7 bases identical to TRBD1. V trimming: 5 bases; J trimming: 2 bases; junction bases outside the gene matches: 6. CDR1 and CDR2 (germline): SGHTA, FQGNSA. The CDR3 sequence is 15 residues long. The CDR3 region is CASSITGQPYNEQFF. CDR3 nucleotides: TGTGCCAGCAGCATCACGGGACAGCCCTACAATGAGCAGTTCTTC.

This clonotype was counted at least ten times. The V call is TRBV9, the J call TRBJ2-7; TRBD1 might be the D (7 bases). Per germline, CDR1 SGDLS and CDR2 YYNGEE. The CDR3 totals 16 residues. V lost 0 bases and J 0 bases, leaving 13 bases between the germline ends. The CDR3 DNA follows: TGTGCCAGCAGCGTAGATGCAGGGGGGAGCTCCTACGAGCAGTACTTC. This sequence encodes CASSVDAGGSSYEQYF.

The chain couples TRBV29-1 to TRBJ2-2; D is ambiguous. CDR3 size: 13 residues. Per germline, CDR1 SQVTM and CDR2 ANQGSEA. Trimming removed 2 bases from V and 0 bases from J, with 4 bases in between. CDR3 in amino acids: CSVERTNTGELFF. The CDR3 DNA sequence: TGCAGCGTTGAACGGACGAACACCGGGGAGCTGTTTTTT.

This clonotype has at least ten counts. The J gene is TRBJ2-7, the V gene TRBV10-3; D perhaps matches TRBD1 (5 bases). Per the germline V gene, CDR1 is ENHRY and CDR2 is SYGVKD. Trimming cost V 0 bases and J 6 bases, with 9 bases left between them. This CDR3 region has 13 residues. CDR3 DNA sequence: TGTGCCATCAGTGAGTCCGAAGGGGCCGAGCAGTACGTC. Translation: CAISESEGAEQYV.

V usage is TRBV20-1 and J usage is TRBJ1-2, with unresolved D. With 6 bases removed from V and 7 bases from J, the gap between germline ends came to 15 bases. Germline CDR1 is DFQATT and CDR2 is SNEGSKA (reference sequence). This CDR3 contains 12 residues. Here the CDR3 reads CSASMGGIGYTF. The DNA of the CDR3 is TGCAGTGCCTCGATGGGAGGGATTGGCTACACCTTC.

This clonotype was seen many times. The V and J genes are TRBV5-1 and TRBJ2-7, with D maybe TRBD2 (5 bases). Looked up from germline, CDR1 is SGHRS and CDR2 is YFSETQ. Trimming stripped 0 bases from V and 2 bases from J, with 6 bases between. The CDR3 has 13 residues. CDR3 loop: CASSLGGTYEQYF. The CDR3 DNA sequence: TGCGCCAGCAGCTTGGGAGGGACCTACGAGCAGTACTTC.

This clonotype was seen repeatedly, ten times or more. This chain's CDR3 is CASIRGGAFNEQFF. As DNA, the CDR3 is TGTGCCAGCATTCGAGGGGGAGCGTTCAATGAGCAGTTCTTC. The rearrangement uses TRBV6-1 and TRBJ2-1, with D perhaps matching TRBD1 (6 bases). Trimming took 7 bases from V and 6 from J, leaving 16 bases between them. Looked up from germline, CDR1 is MNHNS and CDR2 is SASEGT. The CDR3 has 14 amino acids.

This clonotype was detected ten times or more. The J gene is TRBJ1-4, the V gene TRBV7-6; the D is unclear. The CDR3 consists of 13 residues. Germline loops: CDR1 SGHVS, CDR2 FNYEAQ. V was trimmed by 1 base and J by 13 bases, leaving 13 bases between them. Written as DNA, the CDR3 is TGTGCCAGCAGCTTAGGAGGCAGGTCAGGACTGTTTTTT. Its protein product is CASSLGGRSGLFF.

CDR3 DNA sequence: TGCAGTGCTAGAGATGGGGGGCGCCGAACCGGGGAGCTGTTTTTT. Protein sequence: CSARDGGRRTGELFF. V is TRBV20-1 and J is TRBJ2-2; D tentatively reads TRBD1 or TRBD2 (6 bases each). This CDR3 has 15 amino acids. V was cut by 0 bases and J by 5 bases, with 13 bases left in between. In germline, CDR1 is DFQATT, CDR2 SNEGSKA (reference sequence).

The V and J genes are TRBV14 and TRBJ2-3; 8 bases map to TRBD1. The germline V gene has CDR1 SGHDN and CDR2 FVKESK. The CDR3 runs 15 residues. J was trimmed by 3 bases and V by 2 bases; bases with no gene match: 4. CDR3 DNA sequence: TGTGCCAGCAGCCAATGGACAGGGATGACAGATACGCAGTATTTT. It codes for CASSQWTGMTDTQYF.

There are many counts of this clonotype. CDR3 sequence reads: CASSLAGLDQPQHF. DNA of the CDR3: TGTGCCAGCAGTTTGGCGGGGCTGGATCAGCCCCAGCATTTT. The V gene is TRBV27, the J gene TRBJ1-5, with D possibly being TRBD1 (5 bases). V lost 3 bases and J lost 5, with 11 bases in between. CDR3 length: 14 residues. CDR1 and CDR2 (germline): MNHEY, SMNVEV (reference sequence).

This clonotype has ten or more counts. The chain carries TRBV10-3 and TRBJ2-1, with no clear D. The V end lost 2 bases, the J end lost 9 bases, and 11 bases lay between the germline ends. The CDR3 length is 13 residues. Per germline, CDR1 ENHRY and CDR2 SYGVKD. The CDR3: CAISEKRPGEQFF. For the CDR3, the DNA is TGTGCCATCAGTGAGAAGAGACCAGGTGAGCAGTTCTTC.

This clonotype has at least ten counts. V and J are TRBV7-2 and TRBJ2-3; D perhaps matches TRBD2 (5 bases). Trimming removed 5 bases at V and 8 bases at J, with 17 bases between. The CDR3 is made up of 14 amino acids. Germline CDR1 is SGHTA and CDR2 is FQGNSA. The CDR3 spells CASSPPGREGTQYF. As DNA, the CDR3 is TGTGCCAGCAGCCCGCCCGGGCGAGAGGGTACGCAGTATTTT. Drawing the rest from reference TRBV7-2 and TRBJ2-3, the complete variable domain is GAGVSQSPSNKVTEKGKDVELRCDPISGHTALYWYRQSLGQGLEFLIYFQGNSAPDKSGLPSDRFSAERTGGSVSTLTIQRTQQEDSAVYLCASSPPGREGTQYFGPGTRLTVL.

This clonotype was counted only a few times. The chain recombines TRBV18 with TRBJ1-6; TRBD1 matches 11 bases. In germline, CDR1 is KGHSH, CDR2 LQKENI. This CDR3 contains 19 residues. V dropped 4 bases and J dropped 3; count of bases not matched to a gene: 11. CDR3 nucleotides: TGTGCCAGCTCACAAACTCCGGGACAGGGGGATTTCTATAATTCACCCCTCCACTTT. Its translation: CASSQTPGQGDFYNSPLHF.

This clonotype was seen ten or more times. The chain is built from TRBV7-3 and TRBJ1-1, with D unclear. V was cut by 5 bases and J by 11 bases, with 18 bases left in between. Germline lookup yields CDR1 SGHTA and CDR2 FQGTGA. The CDR3 extends over 13 amino acids. The CDR3 bases are TGTGCCAGCAGCCCTGGCGGATCTCCGCGGGCTTTCTTT. Its protein is CASSPGGSPRAFF.

This rearrangement joins TRBV29-1 to TRBJ1-1; perhaps TRBD1 as D (6 bases). The CDR3 covers 14 residues. The germline V gene has CDR1 SQVTM and CDR2 ANQGSEA. V was pared by 0 bases and J by 11 bases, with 19 bases between. The CDR3 nucleotides read TGCAGCGTTGAAGATGATGGGGGGGCTCGAGGGGCTTTCTTT. Translating it yields CSVEDDGGARGAFF.

Many counts were recorded for this clonotype. The chain uses TRBV5-1 and TRBJ1-1; D is undetermined. The CDR3 is 14 residues long. Germline values: CDR1 SGHRS, CDR2 YFSETQ. Trimming stripped 2 bases from V and 1 base from J, with 9 bases between. This CDR3 reads CASSFVQPNTEAFF. The CDR3 nucleotides are TGCGCCAGCAGCTTCGTACAGCCGAACACTGAAGCTTTCTTT.

The chain joins TRBV18 to TRBJ2-7; 8 nucleotides line up with TRBD1. Germline lookup yields CDR1 KGHSH and CDR2 LQKENI. The CDR3 is 16 amino acids. The V segment lost 5 bases and the J segment 2 bases; nucleotides outside the gene matches: 11. CDR3 protein: CASSARDRYSTYEQYF. The CDR3 DNA follows: TGTGCCAGCTCAGCCCGGGACAGGTATTCGACCTACGAGCAGTACTTC.